The present T cell receptor (beta chain) was sequenced within a study of OX40 agonist ivuxolimab in advanced cancers. The data were produced by immunoSEQ multiplex PCR, yet TCRdb's version contains in-frame clones alone and is incomplete. The sample shows about 61,000 clones, 86% of them seen only once. This clone was observed a single time. Trimming removed 0 bases from V and 9 bases from J, with 16 bases in between. This CDR3 is 15 amino acids long. Germline CDR1 reads SGHRS; CDR2 reads YFSETQ. Sequenced here: CD4+ or CD8+ T cells sorted from blood, sampled in a trial of the OX40 agonist ivuxolimab. This sequence was found in an adult with an advanced solid tumor such as melanoma, head and neck, liver or kidney cancer. The chain uses TRBV5-1 and TRBJ2-1, with a possible D match to TRBD1 (6 bases). DNA for the CDR3: TGCGCCAGCAGCTTGGGAGGCGTTGGGGGCCGTGAGCAGTTCTTC. Translating it yields CASSLGGVGGREQFF.